A selection of T cell receptor beta chains follows, all from one sample in a study of T-cell memory formation after mild COVID-19. TCRdb re-called the 5' RACE reads through MiXCR, storing one row per CDR3 protein. The sample holds nearly 110,000 distinct CDR3 sequences, approximately 15% seen once. Material: PBMCs or a T cell subset sorted from them (not recorded which). These TCRs come from a man younger than 35 who had mild COVID-19 (a few samples of this study predate the infection). Cell type and time point are not known. CDR3s include the opening cysteine and the closing phenylalanine or tryptophan. The D gene is left open where the match is weak. A row's size may be missing; if present it is once, few, many or a size class.

v_gene: TRBV12-3/TRBV12-4; abundance: -; d_gene: -; j_gene: TRBJ2-1; CDR3aa: CATTPQTDEQFF; CDR3nt: TGTGCCACTACTCCGCAGACCGATGAGCAGTTCTTC
v_gene: TRBV7-9; abundance: -; d_gene: -; j_gene: TRBJ1-1; CDR3aa: CASSLIQGTLGLEAFF; CDR3nt: TGTGCCAGCAGTCTAATCCAGGGTACTCTAGGCCTTGAAGCTTTCTTT
v_gene: TRBV29-1; abundance: many; d_gene: TRBD2; j_gene: TRBJ2-3; CDR3aa: CSVEAWTSGGATDTQYF; CDR3nt: TGCAGCGTTGAAGCTTGGACTAGCGGGGGGGCAACAGATACGCAGTATTTT
v_gene: TRBV6-5; abundance: few; d_gene: -; j_gene: TRBJ2-1; CDR3aa: CASSYSIQFRRNNEQFF; CDR3nt: TGTGCCAGCAGTTACTCGATCCAATTCAGGCGGAACAATGAGCAGTTCTTC
v_gene: TRBV20-1; abundance: -; d_gene: -; j_gene: TRBJ2-7; CDR3aa: CSARSGYEQYF; CDR3nt: TGCAGTGCTCGGTCCGGCTACGAGCAGTACTTC
v_gene: TRBV6-6; abundance: -; d_gene: -; j_gene: TRBJ2-3; CDR3aa: CASSYRGGNTVTQYF; CDR3nt: TGTGCCAGCAGTTATAGGGGGGGTAACACAGTTACGCAGTATTTT
v_gene: TRBV29-1; abundance: few; d_gene: -; j_gene: TRBJ2-1; CDR3aa: CSVWGGAGNEQFF; CDR3nt: TGCAGCGTTTGGGGGGGGGCAGGCAATGAGCAGTTCTTC
v_gene: TRBV20-1; abundance: few; d_gene: TRBD1; j_gene: TRBJ2-4; CDR3aa: CSARQGTIQYF; CDR3nt: TGCAGTGCCCGACAGGGAACCATTCAGTACTTC
v_gene: TRBV7-9; abundance: -; d_gene: -; j_gene: TRBJ2-7; CDR3aa: CASSSHKEQYF; CDR3nt: TGTGCCAGCAGCTCCCACAAAGAGCAGTACTTC
v_gene: TRBV7-2; abundance: few; d_gene: TRBD2; j_gene: TRBJ2-7; CDR3aa: CASSSGTSGGEQYF; CDR3nt: TGTGCCAGCAGCTCGGGGACTAGCGGGGGCGAGCAGTACTTC
v_gene: TRBV6-2/TRBV6-3; abundance: few; d_gene: -; j_gene: TRBJ2-7; CDR3aa: CASSYRGTEGYEQYF; CDR3nt: TGTGCCAGCAGTTACAGGGGGACGGAGGGTTACGAGCAGTACTTC
v_gene: TRBV29-1; abundance: -; d_gene: TRBD1; j_gene: TRBJ2-7; CDR3aa: CSVGPLGQGYEQYF; CDR3nt: TGCAGCGTTGGCCCGCTGGGACAGGGGTACGAGCAGTACTTC
v_gene: TRBV4-1; abundance: few; d_gene: -; j_gene: TRBJ2-5; CDR3aa: CASSTQGRETQYF; CDR3nt: TGCGCCAGCAGCACACAGGGTCGGGAGACCCAGTACTTC
v_gene: TRBV14; abundance: few; d_gene: -; j_gene: TRBJ2-5; CDR3aa: CASSQGLLETQYF; CDR3nt: TGTGCCAGCAGCCAAGGCCTACTAGAGACCCAGTACTTC
v_gene: TRBV7-9; abundance: -; d_gene: -; j_gene: TRBJ2-7; CDR3aa: CASSLAAGAYEQYF; CDR3nt: TGTGCCAGCAGCTTAGCAGCAGGAGCCTACGAGCAGTACTTC
v_gene: TRBV20-1; abundance: few; d_gene: TRBD1; j_gene: TRBJ2-3; CDR3aa: CSAPPPDRVFTDTQYF; CDR3nt: TGCAGTGCACCCCCCCCTGACAGGGTCTTCACAGATACGCAGTATTTT
v_gene: TRBV5-1; abundance: few; d_gene: TRBD1; j_gene: TRBJ1-5; CDR3aa: CASSLRGQPNQPQHF; CDR3nt: TGCGCCAGCAGCTTGCGGGGACAGCCCAATCAGCCCCAGCATTTT
v_gene: TRBV7-6; abundance: few; d_gene: TRBD2; j_gene: TRBJ2-3; CDR3aa: CASSPGLAGLTDTQYF; CDR3nt: TGTGCCAGCAGCCCGGGACTAGCGGGGCTCACAGATACGCAGTATTTT
v_gene: TRBV5-1; abundance: few; d_gene: TRBD1; j_gene: TRBJ1-5; CDR3aa: CASSQGTGEDQPQHF; CDR3nt: TGCGCCAGCAGTCAGGGGACAGGGGAGGATCAGCCCCAGCATTTT
v_gene: TRBV7-9; abundance: few; d_gene: TRBD1; j_gene: TRBJ1-2; CDR3aa: CASSQTGGWYTYGYTF; CDR3nt: TGTGCCAGCAGCCAGACAGGGGGCTGGTACACCTATGGCTACACCTTC
v_gene: TRBV5-1; abundance: -; d_gene: -; j_gene: TRBJ2-1; CDR3aa: CASSLGWQNEQFF; CDR3nt: TGCGCCAGCAGCTTGGGGTGGCAGAATGAGCAGTTCTTC
v_gene: TRBV5-6; abundance: few; d_gene: -; j_gene: TRBJ2-1; CDR3aa: CASSFRVRSYNEQFF; CDR3nt: TGTGCCAGCAGCTTCAGGGTCCGGTCCTACAATGAGCAGTTCTTC
v_gene: TRBV12-3/TRBV12-4; abundance: -; d_gene: -; j_gene: TRBJ1-5; CDR3aa: CASNRGLQPQHF; CDR3nt: TGTGCCAGCAATCGGGGACTTCAGCCCCAGCATTTT
v_gene: TRBV5-1; abundance: many; d_gene: -; j_gene: TRBJ2-2; CDR3aa: CASSSPRTGNTGELFF; CDR3nt: TGCGCCAGCAGCTCCCCCCGAACAGGAAACACCGGGGAGCTGTTTTTT
v_gene: TRBV20-1; abundance: -; d_gene: -; j_gene: TRBJ2-1; CDR3aa: CSATSLGTSSYNEQIF; CDR3nt: TGCAGTGCAACTAGCCTGGGGACTTCATCCTACAATGAGCAGATCTTC
v_gene: TRBV9; abundance: few; d_gene: TRBD1; j_gene: TRBJ1-2; CDR3aa: CASSTPGTEGYTF; CDR3nt: TGTGCCAGCAGCACCCCCGGGACAGAAGGCTACACCTTC
v_gene: TRBV29-1; abundance: many; d_gene: TRBD2; j_gene: TRBJ2-3; CDR3aa: CSVARTSGGSDTQYF; CDR3nt: TGCAGCGTTGCCCGGACTAGCGGGGGCTCAGATACGCAGTATTTT
v_gene: TRBV6-5; abundance: few; d_gene: -; j_gene: TRBJ2-1; CDR3aa: CASSSLRESYEQFF; CDR3nt: TGTGCCAGCAGTTCTTTACGGGAATCATATGAGCAGTTCTTC
v_gene: TRBV6-5; abundance: few; d_gene: -; j_gene: TRBJ1-1; CDR3aa: CASSYQGLNTEAFF; CDR3nt: TGTGCCAGCAGTTACCAGGGACTGAACACTGAAGCTTTCTTT
v_gene: TRBV7-6; abundance: few; d_gene: -; j_gene: TRBJ1-4; CDR3aa: CASSPIVGDEKLFF; CDR3nt: TGTGCCAGCAGCCCCATCGTAGGGGACGAAAAACTGTTTTTT
v_gene: TRBV5-1; abundance: few; d_gene: -; j_gene: TRBJ2-1; CDR3aa: CASSLGTFRSYNEQFF; CDR3nt: TGCGCCAGCAGCTTGGGGACCTTTCGGAGCTACAATGAGCAGTTCTTC
v_gene: TRBV7-6; abundance: -; d_gene: -; j_gene: TRBJ2-5; CDR3aa: CDSSLEVGLQETQYF; CDR3nt: TGTGACAGCAGCTTAGAAGTGGGGCTACAAGAGACCCAGTACTTC
v_gene: TRBV6-5; abundance: many; d_gene: -; j_gene: TRBJ2-1; CDR3aa: CATLSGGTYNEQFF; CDR3nt: TGTGCCACCCTTAGCGGAGGGACCTACAATGAGCAGTTCTTC
v_gene: TRBV19; abundance: few; d_gene: -; j_gene: TRBJ2-5; CDR3aa: CASTNGGQETQYF; CDR3nt: TGTGCCAGTACCAATGGTGGGCAAGAGACCCAGTACTTC
v_gene: TRBV6-2/TRBV6-3; abundance: few; d_gene: TRBD2; j_gene: TRBJ2-7; CDR3aa: CASSYMRTSGYEQYF; CDR3nt: TGTGCCAGCAGTTACATGAGGACTAGCGGTTACGAGCAGTACTTC
v_gene: TRBV12-3/TRBV12-4; abundance: few; d_gene: TRBD1; j_gene: TRBJ1-2; CDR3aa: CASSSTGDGNYGYTF; CDR3nt: TGTGCCAGCAGTTCGACAGGGGACGGCAACTATGGCTACACCTTC
v_gene: TRBV5-6; abundance: few; d_gene: -; j_gene: TRBJ1-2; CDR3aa: CASSPGFNYGYTF; CDR3nt: TGTGCCAGCAGCCCGGGGTTTAACTATGGCTACACCTTC
v_gene: TRBV29-1; abundance: few; d_gene: TRBD1; j_gene: TRBJ2-7; CDR3aa: CSGLTGDYEQYF; CDR3nt: TGCAGTGGACTGACAGGGGACTACGAGCAGTACTTC
v_gene: TRBV19; abundance: few; d_gene: -; j_gene: TRBJ2-2; CDR3aa: CASSPRQNTGELFF; CDR3nt: TGTGCCAGTAGTCCAAGACAGAACACCGGGGAGCTGTTTTTT
v_gene: TRBV12-3/TRBV12-4; abundance: few; d_gene: -; j_gene: TRBJ1-4; CDR3aa: CASSLSPTQLFF; CDR3nt: TGTGCCAGCAGTTTATCCCCCACCCAACTGTTTTTT
v_gene: TRBV6-5; abundance: few; d_gene: -; j_gene: TRBJ2-2; CDR3aa: CATAVNSNTGELFF; CDR3nt: TGTGCCACCGCTGTGAATTCGAACACCGGGGAGCTGTTTTTT
v_gene: TRBV6-5; abundance: few; d_gene: -; j_gene: TRBJ1-1; CDR3aa: CASSQTPGMEAFF; CDR3nt: TGTGCCAGCAGCCAAACCCCCGGGATGGAAGCTTTCTTT
v_gene: TRBV11-3; abundance: -; d_gene: -; j_gene: TRBJ1-1; CDR3aa: CASSSALNTEAFF; CDR3nt: TGTGCCAGCAGCTCGGCCTTGAACACTGAAGCTTTCTTT
v_gene: TRBV4-3; abundance: few; d_gene: -; j_gene: TRBJ2-2; CDR3aa: CASSDSGGTGELFF; CDR3nt: TGCGCCAGCAGCGACAGCGGTGGGACCGGGGAGCTGTTTTTT
v_gene: TRBV6-4; abundance: few; d_gene: TRBD2; j_gene: TRBJ2-2; CDR3aa: CASSDSNLSRTSGRDTGELFF; CDR3nt: TGTGCCAGCAGTGACTCGAACCTCTCCCGGACTAGCGGTAGGGACACCGGGGAGCTGTTTTTT
v_gene: TRBV3-1; abundance: -; d_gene: -; j_gene: TRBJ2-1; CDR3aa: CASSQAPSYNEQFF; CDR3nt: TGTGCCAGCAGCCAAGCACCTAGCTACAATGAGCAGTTCTTC
v_gene: TRBV3-1; abundance: few; d_gene: -; j_gene: TRBJ2-1; CDR3aa: CASSSGPGDEQFF; CDR3nt: TGTGCCAGCAGCTCCGGGCCGGGCGATGAGCAGTTCTTC
v_gene: TRBV19; abundance: few; d_gene: -; j_gene: TRBJ2-2; CDR3aa: CASSFVAGELFF; CDR3nt: TGTGCCAGTAGTTTTGTGGCCGGGGAGCTGTTTTTT
v_gene: TRBV5-1; abundance: few; d_gene: -; j_gene: TRBJ2-1; CDR3aa: CASSLVGSGNEQFF; CDR3nt: TGCGCCAGCAGCTTGGTTGGTAGCGGCAATGAGCAGTTCTTC
v_gene: TRBV29-1; abundance: few; d_gene: -; j_gene: TRBJ1-2; CDR3aa: CSAVEGDGYTF; CDR3nt: TGCAGCGCTGTCGAGGGGGATGGCTACACCTTC
v_gene: TRBV5-1; abundance: -; d_gene: TRBD1; j_gene: TRBJ1-1; CDR3aa: CASSTGGTTEAFF; CDR3nt: TGCGCCAGCTCTACAGGGGGAACCACTGAAGCTTTCTTT
v_gene: TRBV3-1; abundance: many; d_gene: TRBD1; j_gene: TRBJ2-5; CDR3aa: CASRPLGTGSQETQYF; CDR3nt: TGTGCCAGCAGGCCCCTAGGGACAGGGAGTCAAGAGACCCAGTACTTC
v_gene: TRBV5-4; abundance: many; d_gene: -; j_gene: TRBJ1-1; CDR3aa: CASSLNTEAFF; CDR3nt: TGTGCCAGCAGTTTAAACACTGAAGCTTTCTTT
v_gene: TRBV5-6; abundance: -; d_gene: -; j_gene: TRBJ2-7; CDR3aa: CASSSQPYEQYF; CDR3nt: TGTGCCAGCAGCTCGCAACCCTACGAGCAGTACTTC
v_gene: TRBV12-3/TRBV12-4; abundance: few; d_gene: -; j_gene: TRBJ2-1; CDR3aa: CASSFVYGDEQFF; CDR3nt: TGTGCCAGCAGTTTCGTTTACGGGGATGAGCAGTTCTTC
v_gene: TRBV29-1; abundance: -; d_gene: -; j_gene: TRBJ1-2; CDR3aa: CSVEAIGGNYGYTF; CDR3nt: TGCAGCGTTGAAGCGATAGGCGGAAACTATGGCTACACCTTC
v_gene: TRBV4-2; abundance: -; d_gene: -; j_gene: TRBJ2-6; CDR3aa: CASSQGLNFLTSGANVLTF; CDR3nt: TGTGCCAGCAGCCAAGGGTTAAACTTTTTGACCTCTGGGGCCAACGTCCTGACTTTC